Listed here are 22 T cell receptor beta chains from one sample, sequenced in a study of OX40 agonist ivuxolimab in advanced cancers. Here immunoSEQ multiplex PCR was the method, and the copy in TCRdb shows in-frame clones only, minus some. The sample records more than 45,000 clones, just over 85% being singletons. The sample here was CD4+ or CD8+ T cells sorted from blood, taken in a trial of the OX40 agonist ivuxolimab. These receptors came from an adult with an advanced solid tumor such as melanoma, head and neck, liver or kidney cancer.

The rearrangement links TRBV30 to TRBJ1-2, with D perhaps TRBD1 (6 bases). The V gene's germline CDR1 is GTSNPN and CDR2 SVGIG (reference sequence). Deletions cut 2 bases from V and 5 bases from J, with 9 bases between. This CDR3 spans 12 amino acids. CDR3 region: CAWSPGQYGYTF. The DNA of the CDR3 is TGTGCCTGGAGTCCAGGACAGTATGGCTACACCTTC. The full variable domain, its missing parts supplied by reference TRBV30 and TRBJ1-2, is SQTIHQWPATLVQPVGSPLSLECTVEGTSNPNLYWYRQAAGRGLQLLFYSVGIGQISSEVPQNLSASRPQDRQFILSSKKLLLSDSGFYLCAWSPGQYGYTFGSGTRLTVV.

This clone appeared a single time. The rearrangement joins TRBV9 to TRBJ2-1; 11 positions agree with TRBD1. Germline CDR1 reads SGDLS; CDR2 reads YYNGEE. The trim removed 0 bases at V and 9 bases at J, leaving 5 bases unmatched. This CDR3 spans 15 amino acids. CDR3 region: CASSVVWTGGVEQFF. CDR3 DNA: TGTGCCAGCAGCGTAGTGTGGACAGGGGGCGTTGAGCAGTTCTTC.

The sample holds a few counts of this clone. The CDR3 sequence is CASSQDDRGRFGYTF. The CDR3 nucleotides are TGCGCCAGCAGCCAAGACGACAGGGGGCGGTTTGGCTACACCTTC. The chain carries TRBV4-1 and TRBJ1-2; 10 nucleotides match TRBD1. CDR1 is MGHRA, CDR2 YSYEKL, per germline. The V gene end was trimmed by 0 bases and the J gene end by 7 bases; junction bases not matched to a gene: 5. The CDR3 length is 15 residues.

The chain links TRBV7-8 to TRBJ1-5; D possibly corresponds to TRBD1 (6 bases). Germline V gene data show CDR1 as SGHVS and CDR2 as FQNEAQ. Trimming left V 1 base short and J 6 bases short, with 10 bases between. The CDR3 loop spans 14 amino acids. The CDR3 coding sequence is TGTGCCAGCAGCTTAGGGTGGACAGCTCAGCCCCAGCATTTT. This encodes CASSLGWTAQPQHF.

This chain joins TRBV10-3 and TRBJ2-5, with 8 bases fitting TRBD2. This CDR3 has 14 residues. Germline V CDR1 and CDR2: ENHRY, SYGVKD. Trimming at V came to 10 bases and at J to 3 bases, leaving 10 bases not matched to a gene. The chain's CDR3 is CATSGTSEKETQYF. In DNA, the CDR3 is TGTGCCACCTCCGGGACTAGTGAAAAAGAGACCCAGTACTTC.

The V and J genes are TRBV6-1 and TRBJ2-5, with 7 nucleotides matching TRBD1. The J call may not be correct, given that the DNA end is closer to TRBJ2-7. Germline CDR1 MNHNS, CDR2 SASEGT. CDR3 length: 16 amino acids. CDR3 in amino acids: CASSEHPGTASYEQYF. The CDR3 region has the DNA TGTGCCAGCAGTGAACACCCCGGGACAGCGTCCTACGAGCAGTACTTC.

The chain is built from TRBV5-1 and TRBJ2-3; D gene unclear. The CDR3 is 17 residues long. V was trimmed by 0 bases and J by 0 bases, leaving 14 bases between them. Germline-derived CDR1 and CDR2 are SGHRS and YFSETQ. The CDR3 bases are TGCGCCAGCAGCTTGGGATTATCGGCCTCTAGCACAGATACGCAGTATTTT. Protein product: CASSLGLSASSTDTQYF.

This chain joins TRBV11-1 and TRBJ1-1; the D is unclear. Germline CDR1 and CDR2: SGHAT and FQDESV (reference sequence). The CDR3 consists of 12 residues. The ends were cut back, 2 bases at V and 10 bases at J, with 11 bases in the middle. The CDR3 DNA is TGTGCCAGCAGCTTAAAAGGGCTGGTAGCTTTCTTT. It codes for CASSLKGLVAFF.

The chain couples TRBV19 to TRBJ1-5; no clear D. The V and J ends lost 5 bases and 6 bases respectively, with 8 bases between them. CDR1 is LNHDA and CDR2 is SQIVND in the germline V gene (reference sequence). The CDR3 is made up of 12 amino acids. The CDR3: CASSPLSQPQHF. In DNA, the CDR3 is TGTGCCAGTAGTCCCCTCAGTCAGCCCCAGCATTTT.

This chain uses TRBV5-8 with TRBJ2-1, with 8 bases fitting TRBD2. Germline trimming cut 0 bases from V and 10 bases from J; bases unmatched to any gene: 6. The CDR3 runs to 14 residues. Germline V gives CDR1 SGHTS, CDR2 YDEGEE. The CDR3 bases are TGTGCCAGCAGCTTGGAAGCAGCGGGGGTGGAGCAGTTCTTC. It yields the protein CASSLEAAGVEQFF.

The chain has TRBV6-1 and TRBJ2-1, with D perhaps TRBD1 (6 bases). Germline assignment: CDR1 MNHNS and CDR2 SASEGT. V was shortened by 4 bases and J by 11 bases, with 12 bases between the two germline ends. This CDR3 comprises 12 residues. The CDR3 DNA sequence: TGTGCCAGCAGTGGACCAACAGGGAAGCAGTTCTTC. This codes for CASSGPTGKQFF.

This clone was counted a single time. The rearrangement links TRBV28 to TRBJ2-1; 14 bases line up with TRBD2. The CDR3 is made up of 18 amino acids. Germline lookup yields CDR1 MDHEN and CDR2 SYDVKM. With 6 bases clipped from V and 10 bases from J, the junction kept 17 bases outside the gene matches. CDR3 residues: CASSLPPTSGRARREQFF. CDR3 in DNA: TGTGCCAGCAGCCTCCCCCCGACTAGCGGGAGGGCCAGGAGAGAGCAGTTCTTC.

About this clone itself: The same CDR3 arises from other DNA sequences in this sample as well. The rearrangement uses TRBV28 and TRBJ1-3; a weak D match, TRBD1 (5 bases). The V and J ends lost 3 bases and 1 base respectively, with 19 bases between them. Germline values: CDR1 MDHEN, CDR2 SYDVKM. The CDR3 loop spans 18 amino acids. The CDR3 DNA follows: TGTGCCAGCAGTTTTTTGGGGCCCCCGGCCGGGTCTGGAAACACCATATATTTT. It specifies CASSFLGPPAGSGNTIYF.

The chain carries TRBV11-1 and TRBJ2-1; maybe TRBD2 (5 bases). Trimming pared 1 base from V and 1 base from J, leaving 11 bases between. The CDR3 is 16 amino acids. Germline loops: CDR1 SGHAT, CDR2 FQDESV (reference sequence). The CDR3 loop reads CASSLGRGESYNEQFF. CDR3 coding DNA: TGTGCCAGCAGCTTAGGTCGGGGAGAATCCTACAATGAGCAGTTCTTC. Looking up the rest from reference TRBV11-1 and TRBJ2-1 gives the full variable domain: EAEVAQSPRYKITEKSQAVAFWCDPISGHATLYWYRQILGQGPELLVQFQDESVVDDSQLPKDRFSAERLKGVDSTLKIQPAELGDSAMYLCASSLGRGESYNEQFFGPGTRLTVL.

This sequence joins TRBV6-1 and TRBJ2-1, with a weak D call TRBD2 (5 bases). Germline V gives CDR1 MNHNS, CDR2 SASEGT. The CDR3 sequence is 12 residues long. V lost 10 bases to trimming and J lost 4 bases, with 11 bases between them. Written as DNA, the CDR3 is TGTGCCAATGGTCGGGGTTACAATGAGCAGTTCTTC. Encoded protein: CANGRGYNEQFF.

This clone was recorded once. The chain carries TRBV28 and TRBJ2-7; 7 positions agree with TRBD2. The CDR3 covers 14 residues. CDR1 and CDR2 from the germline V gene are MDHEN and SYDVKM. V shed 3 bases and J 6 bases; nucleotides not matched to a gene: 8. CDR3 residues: CASSFASGIGEQYF. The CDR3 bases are TGTGCCAGCAGTTTTGCCAGCGGGATAGGCGAGCAGTACTTC.

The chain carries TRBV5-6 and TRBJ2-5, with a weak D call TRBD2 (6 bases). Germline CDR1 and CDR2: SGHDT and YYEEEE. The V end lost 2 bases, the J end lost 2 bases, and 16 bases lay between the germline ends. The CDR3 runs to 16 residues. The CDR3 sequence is CASSFSPVGTQETQYF. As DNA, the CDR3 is TGTGCCAGCAGCTTTTCTCCAGTAGGGACTCAAGAGACCCAGTACTTC.

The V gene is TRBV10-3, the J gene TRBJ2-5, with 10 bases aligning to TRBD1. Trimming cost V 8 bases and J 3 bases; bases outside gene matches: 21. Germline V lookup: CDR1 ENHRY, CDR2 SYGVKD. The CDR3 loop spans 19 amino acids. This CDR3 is CAIHPGQGSASGRKETQYF. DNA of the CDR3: TGTGCCATCCACCCGGGACAGGGGTCCGCTAGCGGCAGAAAAGAGACCCAGTACTTC.

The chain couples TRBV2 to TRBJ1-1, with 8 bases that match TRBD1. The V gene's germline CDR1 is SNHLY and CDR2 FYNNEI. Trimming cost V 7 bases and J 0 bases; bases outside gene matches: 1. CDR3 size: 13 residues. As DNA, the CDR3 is TGTGCCAGCAACAGGGGGATGAACACTGAAGCTTTCTTT. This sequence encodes CASNRGMNTEAFF.

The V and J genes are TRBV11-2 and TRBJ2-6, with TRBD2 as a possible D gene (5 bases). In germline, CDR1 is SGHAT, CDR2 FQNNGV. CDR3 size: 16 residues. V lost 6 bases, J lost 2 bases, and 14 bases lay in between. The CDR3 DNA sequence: TGTGCCAGCAGTCCACTCCGGGGAGCTGGGGCCAACGTCCTGACTTTC. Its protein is CASSPLRGAGANVLTF.

The CDR3 is CASSPPSGSREQYF. The CDR3, as DNA: TGTGCCAGCAGTCCGCCTAGCGGGAGCAGGGAGCAGTACTTC. The chain links TRBV28 to TRBJ2-7; 10 nucleotides agree with TRBD2. The CDR3 covers 14 residues. Germline V gene sequence: CDR1 MDHEN, CDR2 SYDVKM. The junction had 8 bases not matched to a gene; V was cut back by 5 bases and J by 7 bases. The complete variable domain, with remaining parts taken from reference TRBV28 and TRBJ2-7, reads DVKVTQSSRYLVKRTGEKVFLECVQDMDHENMFWYRQDPGLGLRLIYFSYDVKMKEKGDIPEGYSVSREKKERFSLILESASTNQTSMYLCASSPPSGSREQYFGPGTRLTVT.

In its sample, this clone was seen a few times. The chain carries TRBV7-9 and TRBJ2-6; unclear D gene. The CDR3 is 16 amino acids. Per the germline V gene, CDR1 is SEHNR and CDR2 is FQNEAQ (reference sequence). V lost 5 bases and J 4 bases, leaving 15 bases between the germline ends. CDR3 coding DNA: TGTGCCAGCAGCGTATACAGCACCCTCGGGGCCAACGTCCTGACTTTC. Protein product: CASSVYSTLGANVLTF.